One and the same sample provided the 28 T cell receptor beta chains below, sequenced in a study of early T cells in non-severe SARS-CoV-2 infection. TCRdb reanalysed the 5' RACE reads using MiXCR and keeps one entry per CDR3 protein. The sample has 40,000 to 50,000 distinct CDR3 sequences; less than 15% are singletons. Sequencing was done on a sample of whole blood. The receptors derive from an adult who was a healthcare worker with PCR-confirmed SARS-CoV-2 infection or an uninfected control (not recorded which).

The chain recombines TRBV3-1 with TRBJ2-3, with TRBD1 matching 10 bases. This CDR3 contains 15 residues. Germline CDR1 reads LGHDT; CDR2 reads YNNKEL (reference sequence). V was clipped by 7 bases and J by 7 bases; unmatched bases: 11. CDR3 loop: CASTPQGQGHNTQYF. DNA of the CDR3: TGTGCCAGCACCCCCCAGGGACAGGGGCATAATACGCAGTATTTT.

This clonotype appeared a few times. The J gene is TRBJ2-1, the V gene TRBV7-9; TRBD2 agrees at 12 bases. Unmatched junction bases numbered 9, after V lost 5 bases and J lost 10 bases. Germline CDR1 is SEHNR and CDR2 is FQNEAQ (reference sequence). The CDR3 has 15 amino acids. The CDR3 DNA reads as TGTGCCAGCAGCCGCGCTAGCGGGGGGGCCGCCGAGCAGTTCTTC. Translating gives CASSRASGGAAEQFF. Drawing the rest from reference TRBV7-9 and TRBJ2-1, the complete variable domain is DTGVSQNPRHKITKRGQNVTFRCDPISEHNRLYWYRQTLGQGPEFLTYFQNEAQLEKSRLLSDRFSAERPKGSFSTLEIQRTEQGDSAMYLCASSRASGGAAEQFFGPGTRLTVL.

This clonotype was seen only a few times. For the CDR3, the DNA is TGCAGCGTCAGGTTAGGGCCGTCCGACCCTTCCTACAATGAGCAGTTCTTC. It yields the protein CSVRLGPSDPSYNEQFF. This chain uses TRBV29-1 with TRBJ2-1; no firm D call. The CDR3 consists of 17 residues. Trimming removed 6 bases from V and 1 base from J, with 22 bases in between. Per germline, CDR1 SQVTM and CDR2 ANQGSEA.

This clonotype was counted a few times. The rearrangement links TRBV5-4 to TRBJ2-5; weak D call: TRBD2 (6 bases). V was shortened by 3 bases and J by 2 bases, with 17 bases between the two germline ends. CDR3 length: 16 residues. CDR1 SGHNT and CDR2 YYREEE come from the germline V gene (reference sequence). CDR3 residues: CASSSATGTGQETQYF. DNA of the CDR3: TGTGCCAGCAGCTCGGCCACCGGGACTGGGCAAGAGACCCAGTACTTC.

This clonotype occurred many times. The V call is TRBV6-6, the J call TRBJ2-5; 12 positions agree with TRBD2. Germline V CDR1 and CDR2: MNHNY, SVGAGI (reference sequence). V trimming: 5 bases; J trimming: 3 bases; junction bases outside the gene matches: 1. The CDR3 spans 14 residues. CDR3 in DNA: TGTGCCAGCAGTAGGACTAGCGGGGAAGAGACCCAGTACTTC. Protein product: CASSRTSGEETQYF.

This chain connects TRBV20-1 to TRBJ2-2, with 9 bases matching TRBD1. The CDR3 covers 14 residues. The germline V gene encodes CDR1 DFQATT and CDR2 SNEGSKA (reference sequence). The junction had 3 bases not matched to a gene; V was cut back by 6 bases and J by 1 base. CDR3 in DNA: TGCAGTGCGCCGGACAGGGGGAACACCGGGGAGCTGTTTTTT. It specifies CSAPDRGNTGELFF.

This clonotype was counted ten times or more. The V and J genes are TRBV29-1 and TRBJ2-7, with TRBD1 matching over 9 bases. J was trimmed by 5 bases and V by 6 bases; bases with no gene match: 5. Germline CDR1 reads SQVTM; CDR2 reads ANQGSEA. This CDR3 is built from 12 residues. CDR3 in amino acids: CSVGRTGDEQYF. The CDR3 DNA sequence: TGCAGCGTGGGGAGGACAGGGGACGAGCAGTACTTC.

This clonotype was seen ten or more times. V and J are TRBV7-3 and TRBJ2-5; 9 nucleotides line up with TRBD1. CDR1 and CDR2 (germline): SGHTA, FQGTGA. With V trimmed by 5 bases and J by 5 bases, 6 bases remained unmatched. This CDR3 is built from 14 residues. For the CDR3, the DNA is TGTGCCAGCAGCCCCACAGGGGGCGGGGAGACCCAGTACTTC. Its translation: CASSPTGGGETQYF.

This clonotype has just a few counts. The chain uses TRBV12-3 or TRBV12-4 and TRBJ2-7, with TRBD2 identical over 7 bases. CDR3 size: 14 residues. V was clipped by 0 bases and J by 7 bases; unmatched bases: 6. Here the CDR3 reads CASSLAGGQREQYF. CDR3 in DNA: TGTGCCAGCAGTTTAGCGGGAGGGCAAAGGGAGCAGTACTTC.

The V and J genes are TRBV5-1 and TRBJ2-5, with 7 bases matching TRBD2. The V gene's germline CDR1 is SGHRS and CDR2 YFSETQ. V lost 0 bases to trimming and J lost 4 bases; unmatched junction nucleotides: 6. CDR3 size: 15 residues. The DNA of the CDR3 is TGCGCCAGCAGCTTGGACTCTAGCGGAGGAGAGACCCAGTACTTC. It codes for CASSLDSSGGETQYF.

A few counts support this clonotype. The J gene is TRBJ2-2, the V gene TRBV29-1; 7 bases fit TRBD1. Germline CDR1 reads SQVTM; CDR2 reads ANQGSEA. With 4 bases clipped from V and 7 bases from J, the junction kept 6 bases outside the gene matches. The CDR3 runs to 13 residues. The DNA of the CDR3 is TGCAGCGTTGGTACCACAGGGGTCGGGGAGCTGTTTTTT. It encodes CSVGTTGVGELFF.

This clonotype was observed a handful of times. The CDR3 DNA sequence: TGCAGCGTTGGAGGGCTAGCGGGAGGTATAGGGACCCAGTACTTC. This gives the protein CSVGGLAGGIGTQYF. The chain recombines TRBV29-1 with TRBJ2-5; 11 bases line up with TRBD2. Germline assignment: CDR1 SQVTM and CDR2 ANQGSEA. The CDR3 extends over 15 amino acids. The ends lost 4 bases at V and 7 bases at J; junction bases unmatched: 11.

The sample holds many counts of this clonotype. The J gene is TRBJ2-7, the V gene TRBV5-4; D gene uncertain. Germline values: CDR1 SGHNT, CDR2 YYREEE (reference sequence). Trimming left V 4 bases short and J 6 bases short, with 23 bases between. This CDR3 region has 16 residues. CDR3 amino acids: CASSTGSRLGLGEQYF. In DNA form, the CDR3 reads TGTGCCAGCAGCACCGGCTCGCGGCTGGGTTTGGGCGAGCAGTACTTC.

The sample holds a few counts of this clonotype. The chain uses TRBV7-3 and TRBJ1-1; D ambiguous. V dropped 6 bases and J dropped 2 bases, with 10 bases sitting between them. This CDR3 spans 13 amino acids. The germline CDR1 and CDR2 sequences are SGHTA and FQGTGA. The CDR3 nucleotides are TGTGCCAGCAGTCGACGGACCAACACTGAAGCTTTCTTT. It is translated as CASSRRTNTEAFF.

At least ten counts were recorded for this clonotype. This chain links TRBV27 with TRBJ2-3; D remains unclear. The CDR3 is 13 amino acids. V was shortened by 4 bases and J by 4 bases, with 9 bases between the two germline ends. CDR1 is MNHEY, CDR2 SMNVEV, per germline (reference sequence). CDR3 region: CASSSFFPDTQYF. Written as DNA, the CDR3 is TGTGCCAGCAGTTCTTTCTTCCCAGATACGCAGTATTTT.

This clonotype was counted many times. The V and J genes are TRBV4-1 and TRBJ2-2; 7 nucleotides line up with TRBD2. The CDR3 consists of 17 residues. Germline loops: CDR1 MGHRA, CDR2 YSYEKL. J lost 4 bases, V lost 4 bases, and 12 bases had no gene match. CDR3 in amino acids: CASSPQRGGPGTGELFF. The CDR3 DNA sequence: TGCGCCAGCAGCCCTCAACGGGGAGGGCCGGGCACCGGGGAGCTGTTTTTT.

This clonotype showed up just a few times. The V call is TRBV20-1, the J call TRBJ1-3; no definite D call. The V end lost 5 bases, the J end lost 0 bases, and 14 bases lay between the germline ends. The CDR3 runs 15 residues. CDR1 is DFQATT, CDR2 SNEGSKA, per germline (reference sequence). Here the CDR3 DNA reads TGCAGTGCTGCATCCAGCCCGAGCTCTGGAAACACCATATATTTT. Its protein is CSAASSPSSGNTIYF.

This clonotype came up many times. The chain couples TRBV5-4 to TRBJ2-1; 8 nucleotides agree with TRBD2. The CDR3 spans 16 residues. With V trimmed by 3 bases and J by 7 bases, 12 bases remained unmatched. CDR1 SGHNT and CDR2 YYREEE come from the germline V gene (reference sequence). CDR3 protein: CASSYKGLVSGNEQFF. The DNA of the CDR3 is TGTGCCAGCAGCTATAAGGGACTAGTTTCAGGGAATGAGCAGTTCTTC.

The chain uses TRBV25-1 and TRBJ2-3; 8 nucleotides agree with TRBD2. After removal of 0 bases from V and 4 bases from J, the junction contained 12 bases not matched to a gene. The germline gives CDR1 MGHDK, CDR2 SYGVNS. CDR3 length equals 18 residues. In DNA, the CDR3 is TGTGCCAGCAGTGAATATTTCGGGGAGCGGGAGAAGGCAGATACGCAGTATTTT. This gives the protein CASSEYFGEREKADTQYF.

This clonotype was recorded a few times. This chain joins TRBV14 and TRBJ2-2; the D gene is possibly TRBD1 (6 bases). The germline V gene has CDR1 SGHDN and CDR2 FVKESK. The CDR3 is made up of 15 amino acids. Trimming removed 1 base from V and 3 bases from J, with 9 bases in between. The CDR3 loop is CASSQVYRDTGELFF. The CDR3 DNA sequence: TGTGCCAGCAGCCAAGTTTACAGGGACACCGGGGAGCTGTTTTTT.

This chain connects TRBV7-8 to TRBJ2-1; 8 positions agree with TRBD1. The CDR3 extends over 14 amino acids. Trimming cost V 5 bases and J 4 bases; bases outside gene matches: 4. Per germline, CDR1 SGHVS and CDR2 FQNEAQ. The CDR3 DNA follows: TGTGCCAGCAGCCTACGGACAGGGTACAATGAGCAGTTCTTC. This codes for CASSLRTGYNEQFF. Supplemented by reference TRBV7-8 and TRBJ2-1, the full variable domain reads GAGVSQSPRYKVAKRGQDVALRCDPISGHVSLFWYQQALGQGPEFLTYFQNEAQLDKSGLPSDRFFAERPEGSVSTLKIQRTQQEDSAVYLCASSLRTGYNEQFFGPGTRLTVL.

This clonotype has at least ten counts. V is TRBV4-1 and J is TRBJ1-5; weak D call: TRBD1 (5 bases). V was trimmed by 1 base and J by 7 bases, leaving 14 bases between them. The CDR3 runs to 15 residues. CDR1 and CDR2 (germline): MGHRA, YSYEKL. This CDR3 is CASSQVKGLEQPQHF. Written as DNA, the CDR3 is TGCGCCAGCAGCCAAGTAAAGGGGCTCGAGCAGCCCCAGCATTTT.

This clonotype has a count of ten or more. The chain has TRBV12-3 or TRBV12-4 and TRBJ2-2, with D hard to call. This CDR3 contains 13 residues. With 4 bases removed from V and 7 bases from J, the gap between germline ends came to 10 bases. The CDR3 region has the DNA TGTGCCAGCAGTTGGACGCGAGGCGGGGAGCTGTTTTTT. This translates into CASSWTRGGELFF.

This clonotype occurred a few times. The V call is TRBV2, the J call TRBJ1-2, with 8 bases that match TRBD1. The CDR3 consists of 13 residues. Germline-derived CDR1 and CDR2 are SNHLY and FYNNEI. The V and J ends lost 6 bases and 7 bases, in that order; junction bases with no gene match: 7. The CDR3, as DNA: TGTGCCAGCAGGATCGGACAGGGTGGTGGCTACACCTTC. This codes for CASRIGQGGGYTF.

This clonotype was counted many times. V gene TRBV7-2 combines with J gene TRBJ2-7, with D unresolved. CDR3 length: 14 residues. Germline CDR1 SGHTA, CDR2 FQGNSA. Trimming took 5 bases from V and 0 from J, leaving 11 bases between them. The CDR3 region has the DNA TGTGCCAGCAGCCTCTCGCCGGGCTCCTACGAGCAGTACTTC. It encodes CASSLSPGSYEQYF.

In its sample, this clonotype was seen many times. In DNA, the CDR3 is TGTGCCAGCTCACCACCGAACCAAATACTAGCCAAAAACATTCAGTACTTC. Its protein is CASSPPNQILAKNIQYF. This chain joins TRBV18 and TRBJ2-4; no reliable D call. CDR1 is KGHSH, CDR2 LQKENI, per germline. Trimming pared 0 bases from V and 0 bases from J, leaving 12 bases between. CDR3 size: 17 residues.

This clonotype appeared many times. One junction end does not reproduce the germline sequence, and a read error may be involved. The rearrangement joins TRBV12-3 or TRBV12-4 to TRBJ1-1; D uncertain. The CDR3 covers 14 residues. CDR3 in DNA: TGTGCCAGCACCCCACGGCGCGTGAAAACTGAAGCTTTCTTT. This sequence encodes CASTPRRVKTEAFF.

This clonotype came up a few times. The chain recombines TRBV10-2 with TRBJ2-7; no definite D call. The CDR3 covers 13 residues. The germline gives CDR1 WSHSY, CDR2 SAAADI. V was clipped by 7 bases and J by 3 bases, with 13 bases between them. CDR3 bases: TGCGCCAGCACGGCTAACGCCAACTACGAGCAGTACTTC. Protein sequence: CASTANANYEQYF.